A single sample gave rise to the 10 T cell receptor beta chains below, sequenced in a study of CD8+CD57+ T cells in acquired aplastic anemia. Using genomic DNA as the template, TCR beta VDJ and CDR3 profiling was carried out. TCRdb used MiXCR to reprocess the reads, holding one entry per CDR3 protein. In the table there are about 210,000 distinct CDR3 sequences, roughly 57% of which are singletons. The sequencing input was sorted CD4+, CD8+, or CD8+CD57+ T cells (not recorded which) from PBMCs. The receptors originated from a human donor in good health.

This clonotype was observed once. The rearrangement uses TRBV20-1 and TRBJ2-5, with D perhaps given as TRBD1 or TRBD2 (5 bases each). Per the germline V gene, CDR1 is DFQATT and CDR2 is SNEGSKA (reference sequence). The CDR3 is made up of 12 amino acids. V dropped 7 bases and J dropped 4 bases, with 13 bases sitting between them. The CDR3 sequence: CSVKRGRETQYF. In DNA, the CDR3 is TGCAGTGTTAAAAGGGGACGAGAGACCCAGTACTTC.

This clonotype was seen many times. This chain joins TRBV7-9 and TRBJ2-1, with 9 nucleotides matching TRBD1. Trimming removed 5 bases from V and 1 base from J; junction bases left unmatched: 18. Germline loops: CDR1 SEHNR, CDR2 FQNEAQ (reference sequence). This CDR3 has 20 amino acids. As DNA, the CDR3 is TGTGCCAGCAGCCCCAATCTTCCGGGACAGGGACCTTCTTCCTACAATGAGCAGTTCTTC. It is translated as CASSPNLPGQGPSSYNEQFF.

A remark on this clonotype: The junction differs from germline at one of its ends, possibly a read error. CDR3 in amino acids: CASSFGRGGTQYF. DNA of the CDR3: TGTGCAAGCAGCTTCGGGAGGGGCGGGACCCAGTACTTC. The chain links TRBV7-9 to TRBJ2-5; 8 bases fit TRBD2. The CDR3 runs 13 residues. Germline V gene sequence: CDR1 SEHNR, CDR2 FQNEAQ (reference sequence).

J is TRBJ2-5 and V is TRBV7-2; D is unclear. This CDR3 spans 16 amino acids. The V and J ends lost 5 bases and 1 base respectively, with 17 bases between them. Germline V CDR1 and CDR2: SGHTA, FQGNSA. The CDR3 DNA reads TGTGCCAGCAGCCCCCGGATCCGGACCTCCCAAGAGACCCAGTACTTC. It specifies CASSPRIRTSQETQYF. The full variable domain, with the rest looked up from reference TRBV7-2 and TRBJ2-5, is GAGVSQSPSNKVTEKGKDVELRCDPISGHTALYWYRQSLGQGLEFLIYFQGNSAPDKSGLPSDRFSAERTGGSVSTLTIQRTQQEDSAVYLCASSPRIRTSQETQYFGPGTRLLVL.

The chain carries TRBV20-1 and TRBJ2-7; no clear D gene. V was clipped by 3 bases and J by 0 bases, with 12 bases between them. The CDR3 is 14 amino acids. Germline assignment: CDR1 DFQATT and CDR2 SNEGSKA (reference sequence). The chain's CDR3 is CSARSLGYSYEQYF. CDR3 nucleotide sequence: TGCAGTGCTAGGTCGTTGGGATACTCCTACGAGCAGTACTTC.

A few counts support this clonotype. J is TRBJ2-7 and V is TRBV5-1; D might be TRBD1 (5 bases). Germline-derived CDR1 and CDR2 are SGHRS and YFSETQ. CDR3 length equals 14 residues. V lost 4 bases, J lost 6 bases, and 17 bases lay in between. This CDR3 is CASSPGQGFGEQYF. The CDR3 DNA is TGCGCCAGCAGCCCAGGGCAGGGCTTCGGCGAGCAGTACTTC.

The rearrangement links TRBV15 to TRBJ2-7, with D uncertain. Germline CDR1 LNHNV, CDR2 YYDKDF (reference sequence). The CDR3 has 13 amino acids. V dropped 0 bases and J dropped 3 bases, with 6 bases sitting between them. CDR3 region: CATSRELGYEQYF. CDR3 sequence (DNA): TGTGCCACCAGCAGAGAACTCGGCTACGAGCAGTACTTC.

The CDR3: CASSLSGLGSALNNEQFF. The CDR3 nucleotides read TGCGCCAGCAGCCTCTCGGGACTGGGCAGTGCTCTCAACAATGAGCAGTTCTTC. This chain joins TRBV5-1 and TRBJ2-1; a weak D match, TRBD2 (6 bases). CDR1 SGHRS and CDR2 YFSETQ come from the germline V gene. The CDR3 runs 18 residues. V shed 4 bases and J shed 5 bases, with 25 bases lying between them. The full variable domain, in which reference TRBV5-1 and TRBJ2-1 provide the parts outside the CDR3, is KAGVTQTPRYLIKTRGQQVTLSCSPISGHRSVSWYQQTPGQGLQFLFEYFSETQRNKGNFPGRFSGRQFSNSRSEMNVSTLELGDSALYLCASSLSGLGSALNNEQFFGPGTRLTVL.

This clonotype has a count of ten or more. The CDR3 sequence is CASMRGMTQYF. The CDR3 DNA follows: TGTGCCAGTATGCGAGGGATGACCCAGTACTTC. The chain is built from TRBV19 and TRBJ2-5, with D possibly matching TRBD2 (5 bases). The CDR3 loop spans 11 amino acids. Trimming pared 7 bases from V and 7 bases from J, leaving 10 bases between. CDR1 and CDR2 (germline): LNHDA, SQIVND (reference sequence).

The table lists this clonotype with a count of one. Just one base apart from a much larger clone, this may be a read error. This chain joins TRBV6-5 and TRBJ2-1; D remains unclear. Germline V lookup: CDR1 MNHEY, CDR2 SVGAGI. The CDR3 sequence is 12 residues long. CDR3: CASSKSYNEQLF. Here the CDR3 DNA reads TGTGCCAGCAGCAAGAGTTACAATGAGCAGCTCTTC.